One sample yielded the 27 T cell receptor beta chains listed below, sequenced in a study of blood T cell repertoires in COVID-19. Profiled with immunoSEQ multiplex PCR; TCRdb holds only in-frame clones, not every one. The data show around 70,000 clones, approximately 80% seen once. The sequenced sample consisted of peripheral blood. These receptors were taken from a human donor in a cohort sampled during active COVID-19.

This chain joins TRBV5-6 and TRBJ2-5, with D possibly TRBD2 on 6 matching bases. Trimming shortened V by 4 bases and J by 3 bases, and 16 bases separated the two germline ends. The CDR3 is 15 amino acids. Germline assignment: CDR1 SGHDT and CDR2 YYEEEE. This chain's CDR3 is CASSPGGVSEETQYF. The CDR3 DNA follows: TGTGCCAGCAGCCCCGGCGGGGTCAGTGAAGAGACCCAGTACTTC.

The V gene is TRBV6-4, the J gene TRBJ2-3, with TRBD1 as a possible D gene (6 bases). Per germline, CDR1 MRHNA and CDR2 SNTAGT. This CDR3 is 14 amino acids long. V lost 5 bases and J lost 5, with 14 bases in between. The CDR3 DNA is TGTGCCAGCAGTCCATATTCACAGGGAGATACGCAGTATTTT. It translates to CASSPYSQGDTQYF.

V is TRBV24-1 and J is TRBJ1-1, with D possibly being TRBD1 (6 bases). Deletions cut 9 bases from V and 3 bases from J, with 16 bases between. Germline V gene data show CDR1 as KGHDR and CDR2 as SFDVKD. The CDR3 spans 14 residues. The CDR3 region has the DNA TGTGCCACCGGCCTCCCAGGGGTAGACACTGAAGCTTTCTTT. This gives the protein CATGLPGVDTEAFF.

This sequence joins TRBV24-1 and TRBJ2-3; TRBD2 matches 10 bases. Looked up from germline, CDR1 is KGHDR and CDR2 is SFDVKD. V lost 4 bases to trimming and J lost 4 bases; unmatched junction nucleotides: 7. The CDR3 length is 16 residues. Here the CDR3 reads CATSDPSGGAADTQYF. The DNA for the CDR3 is TGTGCCACCAGTGACCCGAGCGGGGGGGCGGCAGATACGCAGTATTTT.

The chain links TRBV6-5 to TRBJ1-1; D uncertain. CDR1 is MNHEY and CDR2 is SVGAGI in the germline V gene. The germline V and J ends were trimmed by 8 bases and 1 base, with 14 bases remaining between them. The CDR3 consists of 14 residues. The CDR3 region has the DNA TGTGCCAGCCCCACCCAGGCCGGGAACACTGAAGCTTTCTTT. Translation: CASPTQAGNTEAFF.

The chain combines TRBV7-2 with TRBJ2-7; D perhaps matches TRBD1 (7 bases). V was shortened by 1 base and J by 2 bases, with 9 bases between the two germline ends. Per germline, CDR1 SGHTA and CDR2 FQGNSA. CDR3 length: 14 residues. CDR3 loop: CASSLGGTAYEQYF. The CDR3 DNA is TGTGCCAGCAGCTTAGGCGGGACAGCCTACGAGCAGTACTTC.

This clone was seen a few times. The chain carries TRBV30 and TRBJ1-2; 8 bases match TRBD1. Trimming at V came to 7 bases and at J to 6 bases, leaving 10 bases not matched to a gene. CDR1 is GTSNPN, CDR2 SVGIG, per germline (reference sequence). This CDR3 has 13 residues. The CDR3, as DNA: TGTGCCTATACCGGGACAGGTTTGGATGGCTACACCTTC. Its protein product is CAYTGTGLDGYTF.

This clone occurred a few times. The chain links TRBV5-1 to TRBJ2-5, with a weak D call TRBD1 (7 bases). The length of the CDR3 is 14 residues. V lost 3 bases, J lost 5 bases, and 14 bases lay in between. Germline assignment: CDR1 SGHRS and CDR2 YFSETQ. The CDR3 DNA reads as TGCGCCAGCAGCTACAGGGCAGGGGGGGAGACCCAGTACTTC. Residues: CASSYRAGGETQYF.

The V call is TRBV6-5, the J call TRBJ1-2; 12 positions match TRBD1. CDR3 length: 16 amino acids. V trimming: 0 bases; J trimming: 7 bases; junction bases outside the gene matches: 6. Germline CDR1 is MNHEY and CDR2 is SVGAGI. DNA of the CDR3: TGTGCCAGCAGTTACTCAACCGGGACAGGGGGCTTTGGCTACACCTTC. Translation gives CASSYSTGTGGFGYTF.

This chain uses TRBV2 with TRBJ1-5; 7 bases agree with TRBD1. Trimming cost V 6 bases and J 2 bases; bases outside gene matches: 7. This CDR3 is built from 15 residues. Germline V gives CDR1 SNHLY, CDR2 FYNNEI. The CDR3 region is CASSETGLGNQPQHF. As DNA, the CDR3 is TGTGCCAGCAGCGAGACAGGGTTGGGCAATCAGCCCCAGCATTTT.

The rearrangement links TRBV15 to TRBJ1-1, with 7 bases fitting TRBD1. V shed 0 bases, J shed 6 bases, and the junction held 1 base outside the gene matches. Germline V gives CDR1 LNHNV, CDR2 YYDKDF (reference sequence). CDR3 length: 13 amino acids. In DNA, the CDR3 is TGTGCCACCAGCAGAGAGGGGACAGCTGAAGCTTTCTTT. It codes for CATSREGTAEAFF.

The rearrangement joins TRBV7-2 to TRBJ2-1; 12 nucleotides align to TRBD2. The CDR3 spans 19 residues. The germline V gene encodes CDR1 SGHTA and CDR2 FQGNSA. J lost 10 bases, V lost 1 base, and 17 bases had no gene match. The CDR3 protein is CASSLERASLAGGLGEQFF. CDR3 DNA: TGTGCCAGCAGCTTAGAGAGGGCGAGCCTAGCGGGGGGGCTAGGGGAGCAGTTCTTC. Together with reference TRBV7-2 and TRBJ2-1, the CDR3 gives the full variable domain: GAGVSQSPSNKVTEKGKDVELRCDPISGHTALYWYRQSLGQGLEFLIYFQGNSAPDKSGLPSDRFSAERTGGSVSTLTIQRTQQEDSAVYLCASSLERASLAGGLGEQFFGPGTRLTVL.

The chain has TRBV29-1 and TRBJ1-5; a weak D match, TRBD1 (5 bases). Germline values: CDR1 SQVTM, CDR2 ANQGSEA. This CDR3 region has 14 residues. With 4 bases removed from V and 0 bases from J, the gap between germline ends came to 10 bases. CDR3 sequence (DNA): TGCAGCGTTGTCGCAGGGTATAGCAATCAGCCCCAGCATTTT. Amino acids: CSVVAGYSNQPQHF. The full variable domain, in which reference TRBV29-1 and TRBJ1-5 provide the parts outside the CDR3, is SAVISQKPSRDICQRGTSLTIQCQVDSQVTMMFWYRQQPGQSLTLIATANQGSEATYESGFVIDKFPISRPNLTFSTLTVSNMSPEDSSIYLCSVVAGYSNQPQHFGDGTRLSIL.

The genes are TRBV29-1 and TRBJ2-7; TRBD1 matches at 11 bases. Germline CDR1 reads SQVTM; CDR2 reads ANQGSEA. This CDR3 is 14 amino acids long. Unmatched junction bases numbered 5, after V lost 6 bases and J lost 1 base. The CDR3 coding sequence is TGCAGCGTGAGGACAGGGGGCCAGTCCTACGAGCAGTACTTC. Protein: CSVRTGGQSYEQYF.

J is TRBJ2-3 and V is TRBV5-1; TRBD2 agrees at 14 bases. The germline V gene has CDR1 SGHRS and CDR2 YFSETQ. This CDR3 comprises 17 residues. The trim removed 0 bases at V and 3 bases at J, leaving 3 bases unmatched. The CDR3 here is CASSLEGTSGGTDTQYF. The CDR3 DNA is TGCGCCAGCAGCTTGGAAGGGACTAGCGGGGGAACAGATACGCAGTATTTT.

The chain has TRBV7-2 and TRBJ2-5; 9 bases agree with TRBD1. There are 14 residues in the CDR3. Germline CDR1 is SGHTA and CDR2 is FQGNSA. The V gene end was trimmed by 4 bases and the J gene end by 5 bases; junction bases not matched to a gene: 5. The DNA of the CDR3 is TGTGCCAGCAGCTCTTCCGGGACAGGGGAGACCCAGTACTTC. Translated: CASSSSGTGETQYF.

The rearrangement links TRBV5-1 to TRBJ2-2, with 9 bases that match TRBD2. CDR3 size: 16 residues. Trimming removed 0 bases from V and 4 bases from J; junction bases left unmatched: 4. The germline V gene has CDR1 SGHRS and CDR2 YFSETQ. The CDR3 region is CASSLGTSVATGELFF. The CDR3 coding sequence is TGCGCCAGCAGCTTGGGGACTAGCGTCGCCACCGGGGAGCTGTTTTTT.

This clone was seen only once. Distinct nucleotide sequences in the sample also encode this CDR3. The CDR3 region is CASSLEEGSGSPLHF. The DNA of the CDR3 is TGCGCCAGCAGCCTCGAGGAGGGGAGCGGCTCACCCCTCCACTTT. The rearrangement uses TRBV5-1 and TRBJ1-6; D perhaps matches TRBD1 (5 bases). This CDR3 spans 15 amino acids. CDR1 SGHRS and CDR2 YFSETQ come from the germline V gene. Trimming took 4 bases from V and 10 from J, leaving 18 bases between them.

The chain couples TRBV28 to TRBJ2-4; tentative D call: TRBD1 (7 bases). The CDR3 is made up of 15 amino acids. Germline CDR1 and CDR2: MDHEN and SYDVKM. The V end lost 6 bases, the J end lost 8 bases, and 20 bases lay between the germline ends. This chain's CDR3 is CASRPPGGQRDIQYF. DNA of the CDR3: TGTGCCAGCAGACCCCCAGGGGGTCAGCGGGACATTCAGTACTTC. Combining the CDR3 with reference TRBV28 and TRBJ2-4 gives the whole variable domain DVKVTQSSRYLVKRTGEKVFLECVQDMDHENMFWYRQDPGLGLRLIYFSYDVKMKEKGDIPEGYSVSREKKERFSLILESASTNQTSMYLCASRPPGGQRDIQYFGAGTRLSVL.

The V and J genes are TRBV28 and TRBJ2-6; D is uncertain. There are 17 residues in the CDR3. V dropped 5 bases and J dropped 1 base, with 15 bases sitting between them. Germline V gene lookup returns CDR1 MDHEN and CDR2 SYDVKM. The CDR3 region has the DNA TGTGCCAGCAGTCTCCCCCTTCCCGGGTCTGGGGCCAACGTCCTGACTTTC. The encoded protein is CASSLPLPGSGANVLTF.

This sequence joins TRBV7-2 and TRBJ2-3; TRBD2 matches 11 bases. J gave up 3 bases and V 4 bases, and 6 bases lay outside the gene matches. CDR1 and CDR2 (germline): SGHTA, FQGNSA. The CDR3 has 16 residues. CDR3 in amino acids: CASSSISGRATDTQYF. As DNA, the CDR3 is TGTGCCAGCAGCTCTATTAGCGGGAGGGCAACAGATACGCAGTATTTT.

The chain combines TRBV12-3 or TRBV12-4 with TRBJ1-2; possibly TRBD1 for D (6 bases). The CDR3 is 11 amino acids. V shed 3 bases and J shed 11 bases, with 10 bases lying between them. CDR3 loop: CASSLGARYTF. The CDR3 nucleotides are TGTGCCAGCAGTTTGGGGGCAAGATACACCTTC.

The chain joins TRBV2 to TRBJ2-7, with 11 bases lining up with TRBD1. The ends lost 5 bases at V and 2 bases at J; junction bases unmatched: 2. Germline V gene lookup returns CDR1 SNHLY and CDR2 FYNNEI. This CDR3 is built from 14 residues. This CDR3 reads CASSLGQGAYEQYF. The DNA for the CDR3 is TGTGCCAGCAGTCTGGGACAGGGGGCCTACGAGCAGTACTTC.

The sample holds one count of this clone. The chain joins TRBV3-1 (or the pseudogene TRBV3-2) to TRBJ2-3; TRBD1 agrees at 8 bases. The germline V gene encodes CDR1 LGHDT and CDR2 YNNKEL (reference sequence). V shed 4 bases and J 6 bases; nucleotides not matched to a gene: 3. The CDR3 loop spans 13 amino acids. The CDR3 bases are TGTGCCAGCAGCCGGGACAGGTCCGATACGCAGTATTTT. It encodes CASSRDRSDTQYF.

The V and J genes are TRBV10-1 and TRBJ2-1; D may be TRBD2 (5 bases). The V gene lost 8 bases and the J gene lost 6 bases, with 14 bases spanning the gap. The CDR3 sequence is 13 residues long. Germline loops: CDR1 WNHNN, CDR2 SYGVQD (reference sequence). CDR3 bases: TGCGCCAGCTTGAGGAGACTATCCAATGAGCAGTTCTTC. Translation: CASLRRLSNEQFF.

The chain employs TRBV2 and TRBJ2-3; 9 bases fit TRBD1. Trimming removed 10 bases from V and 2 bases from J; junction bases left unmatched: 4. The CDR3 totals 13 residues. Germline CDR1 SNHLY, CDR2 FYNNEI. The CDR3 sequence is CATGQGFTDTQYF. CDR3 in DNA: TGTGCCACAGGACAGGGGTTCACAGATACGCAGTATTTT.

The chain has TRBV18 and TRBJ1-1, with 11 bases aligning to TRBD1. Germline CDR1 is KGHSH and CDR2 is LQKENI. The CDR3 has 13 amino acids. V dropped 1 base and J dropped 12; count of bases not matched to a gene: 4. The CDR3 is CASSPRGTGGTFF. The CDR3 coding sequence is TGTGCCAGCTCACCACGCGGGACAGGGGGAACTTTCTTT.